This is a list of T cell receptor beta chains from one sample in a study of early T cells in non-severe SARS-CoV-2 infection. TCRdb called the 5' RACE reads again in MiXCR, with one record for every CDR3 protein. The sample records tens of thousands of distinct CDR3 sequences, under 8% being singletons. The sample consisted of whole blood, taken at baseline. The receptors were sampled from an adult who was a healthcare worker with PCR-confirmed SARS-CoV-2 infection or an uninfected control (not recorded which). The CDR3 runs from the conserved cysteine through the conserved F or W. A D gene is named only where the DNA matches it firmly. Some rows mark clone size as missing; the rest say once, few, many or name a class of expanded clone.

>few|TRBJ1-1|.|TRBV6-4
TGTGCCAGCAGTGACGGGTGGGTAGCTTTCTTT
CASSDGWVAFF
>many|TRBJ2-1|TRBD2|TRBV11-2
TGTGCCAGCAGCTCACTAGAGACTAGCGGGAGGGCCGGTGAGCAGTTCTTC
CASSSLETSGRAGEQFF
>many|TRBJ2-7|TRBD1|TRBV7-9
TGTGCCAGCAGCTTGGGGGGACAGGTTCCCGAGCAGTACTTC
CASSLGGQVPEQYF
>few|TRBJ1-1|.|TRBV5-4
TGTGCCAGCAGCCCTAAGGAGAGTAGGGGCACTGAAGCTTTCTTT
CASSPKESRGTEAFF
>many|TRBJ2-2|TRBD2|TRBV6-2/TRBV6-3
TGTGCCAGCAGTTACTCGTTAGCGGGAGGCCTACCGACCGGGGAGCTGTTTTTT
CASSYSLAGGLPTGELFF
>many|TRBJ2-3|TRBD1|TRBV7-9
TGTGCCAGCAGCTCATGGGACAGAAACACAGATACGCAGTATTTT
CASSSWDRNTDTQYF
>.|TRBJ2-4|TRBD2|TRBV28
TGTGCCAGCAGCATAGCGGGAGAATCGTACATTCAGTACTTC
CASSIAGESYIQYF
>.|TRBJ2-1|.|TRBV5-1
TGCGCCAGCAGCTCTTGGGGGGACGAGTACAATGAGCAGTTCTTC
CASSSWGDEYNEQFF
>many|TRBJ2-5|.|TRBV20-1
TGCAGTGCTAGCTTTGGGGAGACCCAGTACTTC
CSASFGETQYF
>few|TRBJ1-6|.|TRBV27
TGTGCCAGCAGTACAGGATATAATTCACCCCTCCACTTT
CASSTGYNSPLHF
>many|TRBJ2-1|TRBD2|TRBV24-1
TGTGCCACCAGTGAAAGGACTAGCGGGAGCAGTGAGCAGTTCTTC
CATSERTSGSSEQFF
>few|TRBJ2-1|TRBD2|TRBV13
TGTGTCAGCAGCTCGCAGCTCACGGGAGGGCTAAGAAATGAGCAGTTCTTC
CVSSSQLTGGLRNEQFF
>few|TRBJ2-1|.|TRBV11-2
TGTGCCAGCAGCTTATTTAGCGATCCCTACAATGAGCAGTTCTTC
CASSLFSDPYNEQFF
>few|TRBJ2-2|.|TRBV20-1
TGCAGTGCTGACGGACCCAACACCGGGGAGCTGTTTTTT
CSADGPNTGELFF
>.|TRBJ2-5|.|TRBV6-6
TGTGCCAGCAGTTACGGGGGCGAGACCCAGTACTTC
CASSYGGETQYF
>.|TRBJ2-1|TRBD2|TRBV20-1
TGCAGTGCTAGACCCACCCTAGCGGCCAGCTCCTACAATGAGCAGTTCTTC
CSARPTLAASSYNEQFF
>few|TRBJ1-3|.|TRBV4-1
TGCGCCAGCAGCCAAGGGAAAAGTGCCTTAGGAAACACCATATATTTT
CASSQGKSALGNTIYF
>few|TRBJ1-1|.|TRBV6-2/TRBV6-3
TGTGCCAGCAGTGAAAGGATTACAGGGTCTACTGAAGCTTTCTTT
CASSERITGSTEAFF
>many|TRBJ1-1|.|TRBV11-2
TGTGCCAGCAGCTTAGCAGGGCTGAACACTGAAGCTTTCTTT
CASSLAGLNTEAFF
>many|TRBJ2-7|.|TRBV30
TGTGCCTGGTCCTTAGGGGCCGAGCAGTACTTC
CAWSLGAEQYF
>many|TRBJ2-7|.|TRBV7-2
TGTGCCAGCAGCCGCCGGGGCTCCTCCTACGAGCAGTACTTC
CASSRRGSSYEQYF
>many|TRBJ2-5|.|TRBV5-4
TGTGCCAGCAGCTTGAAAACAGCTCAAGAGACCCAGTACTTC
CASSLKTAQETQYF
>few|TRBJ2-1|TRBD2|TRBV18
TGTGCCAGCTCACCCGGGACTACGACAAGGGATGAGCAGTTCTTC
CASSPGTTTRDEQFF
>few|TRBJ2-3|.|TRBV5-8
TGTGCCAGCGTCGGGGGCGCAGATACGCAGTATTTT
CASVGGADTQYF
>.|TRBJ2-1|TRBD2|TRBV20-1
TGCAGTGCCCGGACTAGCGGGAGCTCTGGCGAGCAGTTCTTC
CSARTSGSSGEQFF
>many|TRBJ2-1|.|TRBV15
TGTGCCACCAGCAGCTACAATGAGCAGTTCTTC
CATSSYNEQFF
>.|TRBJ1-6|TRBD1|TRBV27
TGTGCCAGCAGTTTATCAGGGGGCGAAAATTCACCCCTCCACTTT
CASSLSGGENSPLHF
>.|TRBJ1-3|.|TRBV7-9
TGTGCCAGCAGCTTAGTGACAGGAGGAAACACCATATATTTT
CASSLVTGGNTIYF
>many|TRBJ1-3|.|TRBV6-1
TGTGCCAGCTGCAGGGGAGGCTCTGGAAACACCATATATTTT
CASCRGGSGNTIYF
>many|TRBJ1-5|TRBD1|TRBV3-1
TGTGCCAGCAGCCTCCAGGGGGCAATCGGCAATCAGCCCCAGCATTTT
CASSLQGAIGNQPQHF
>few|TRBJ2-3|TRBD1|TRBV20-1
TGCAGTGCTAGAGACGGACAGGACCCCACAGATACGCAGTATTTT
CSARDGQDPTDTQYF
>.|TRBJ2-2|.|TRBV2
TGTGCCAGCAGTGGTAGGACAGATTTCACCGGGGAGCTGTTTTTT
CASSGRTDFTGELFF
>.|TRBJ2-7|.|TRBV21-1
TGTGCCAGTGGAGTTCCCTACGAGCAGTACTTC
CASGVPYEQYF
>many|TRBJ2-2|TRBD2|TRBV4-1
TGCGCCAGCAGCCAAGCCAGCGGGGGGCACACCGGGGAGCTGTTTTTT
CASSQASGGHTGELFF
>.|TRBJ1-1|.|TRBV5-1
TGCGCCGGCAGCTTGGGGGGGACGGACGCTTTCTTT
CAGSLGGTDAFF
>few|TRBJ1-2|.|TRBV15
TGTGCCACCAGCGCTAGCCCGAGGAGGGAACCTAACTATGGCTACACCTTC
CATSASPRREPNYGYTF
>.|TRBJ2-7|.|TRBV29-1
TGCAGCGTTGAAGTCGGGAAATCCTACGAGCAGTACTTC
CSVEVGKSYEQYF
>.|TRBJ2-3|.|TRBV7-9
TGTGCCAGCAGCTTCAGCCCAGATACGCAGTATTTT
CASSFSPDTQYF
>.|TRBJ1-1|.|TRBV20-1
TGCAGTGCGGATGACGGGCGCGGTACTGAAGCTTTCTTT
CSADDGRGTEAFF
>many|TRBJ2-1|.|TRBV28
TGTGCCAGCAGTCGTCAGGTCTACAATGAGCAGTTCTTC
CASSRQVYNEQFF
>few|TRBJ1-4|.|TRBV20-1
TGCAGTGCTAGAGAGGGCAGGTGGAATGAAAAACTGTTTTTT
CSAREGRWNEKLFF
>many|TRBJ2-1|TRBD2|TRBV7-3
TGTGCCAGCAGCTCCGGGACTAGGGGGGATGAGCAGTTCTTC
CASSSGTRGDEQFF
>few|TRBJ2-6|.|TRBV7-9
TGTGCCAGCAGCTTCCCAGGGGCCAACGTCCTGACTTTC
CASSFPGANVLTF
>few|TRBJ1-1|TRBD1|TRBV7-9
TGTGCCAGCAGCTCCCTAAGGGGGCCAAGAACTGAAGCTTTCTTT
CASSSLRGPRTEAFF
>many|TRBJ1-5|TRBD1|TRBV24-1
TGTGCCACCAGTGATCCCGGACAGGGATCCATTAATCAGCCCCAGCATTTT
CATSDPGQGSINQPQHF
>many|TRBJ2-1|.|TRBV4-1
TGCGCCAGCAGCCTCCTTGGATACAATGAGCAGTTCTTC
CASSLLGYNEQFF
>many|TRBJ2-1|.|TRBV19
TGTGCCAGTAGTATGGGTTGGGGTGAGCAGTTCTTC
CASSMGWGEQFF
>.|TRBJ1-2|.|TRBV5-4
TGTGCCAGCAGCCCATCAGGCGCATATGGCTACACCTTC
CASSPSGAYGYTF
>once|TRBJ2-7|.|TRBV7-6
TGTGCCAGCAGCCAAACGGGCGGAGAGCAGTACTTC
CASSQTGGEQYF
>many|TRBJ2-3|.|TRBV5-1
TGCGCCAGCAGCGCCAAGACTAGTTCAGGAGATACGCAGTATTTT
CASSAKTSSGDTQYF
>many|TRBJ2-1|.|TRBV6-1
TGTGCCAGCACGCAGGGGCAGGCGAATGAGCAGTTCTTC
CASTQGQANEQFF
>many|TRBJ2-2|.|TRBV4-1
TGCGCCAGCAGCTTGCCCGGGGCCGGGGAGCTGTTTTTT
CASSLPGAGELFF
>.|TRBJ2-3|.|TRBV19
TGTGCCAGTAGTATCTTAGTTACAGATACGCAGTATTTT
CASSILVTDTQYF
>few|TRBJ1-3|.|TRBV5-4
TGTGCCAGCAGTTTTCTGTCTGGAAACACCATATATTTT
CASSFLSGNTIYF
>many|TRBJ2-2|.|TRBV7-9
TGTGCCAGCAGCTCGGGTTCGGGGTACGGCGGGGAGCTGTTTTTT
CASSSGSGYGGELFF
>many|TRBJ1-5|TRBD1|TRBV20-1
TGCAGTGCTTACAAACAGGGGCAAAAGTTCAATCAGCCCCAGCATTTT
CSAYKQGQKFNQPQHF
>many|TRBJ2-1|TRBD1|TRBV9
TGTGCCAGCAGCGTAGGAGACACAGGGGCAATCTTCTTC
CASSVGDTGAIFF
>many|TRBJ1-4|.|TRBV7-9
TGTGCCAGCAGCTTAAACAAGGAGGAAAAACTGTTTTTT
CASSLNKEEKLFF
>few|TRBJ2-7|.|TRBV7-9
TGTGCCAGCAGCTTATCCATCGGCGAGCAGTACTTC
CASSLSIGEQYF
>.|TRBJ1-1|.|TRBV6-5
TGTGCCAGCAGTTACTCGGCCAGATCGAACACTGAAGCTTTCTTT
CASSYSARSNTEAFF